These 6 T cell receptor beta chains originate from one sample sequenced in a study of blood T cell repertoires in COVID-19. Assay: immunoSEQ multiplex PCR; the TCRdb copy retains only in-frame clones and omits some. Of 250,000 to 350,000 clones listed, less than 90% are singletons. Sequenced input: peripheral blood. All receptors derive from a woman between 65 and 79 years old with COVID-19, enrolled during active disease.

This clone has only a few counts. The chain links TRBV2 to TRBJ1-6; 8 nucleotides agree with TRBD1. The V segment lost 7 bases and the J segment 8 bases; nucleotides outside the gene matches: 10. The CDR3 length is 15 residues. CDR1 SNHLY and CDR2 FYNNEI come from the germline V gene. For the CDR3, the DNA is TGTGCCAGCACCCGGACAGGGACGACTGATTCACCCCTCCACTTT. It translates to CASTRTGTTDSPLHF.

In regard to this clone: Other DNA sequences in the same sample also yield this CDR3. The chain carries TRBV6-5 and TRBJ1-1, with 10 bases identical to TRBD1. The V segment lost 7 bases and the J segment 3 bases; nucleotides outside the gene matches: 5. The CDR3 has 14 residues. Germline values: CDR1 MNHEY, CDR2 SVGAGI. The CDR3 nucleotides read TGTGCCAGCACCTCCGGACAGGGGGACACTGAAGCTTTCTTT. Residues: CASTSGQGDTEAFF.

J is TRBJ2-3 and V is TRBV27; D remains ambiguous. The CDR3 is made up of 13 amino acids. V was shortened by 2 bases and J by 4 bases, with 7 bases between the two germline ends. CDR1 and CDR2 from the germline V gene are MNHEY and SMNVEV (reference sequence). The DNA of the CDR3 is TGTGCCAGCAGTTTAGTAGTAGCAGATACGCAGTATTTT. Translated, it gives CASSLVVADTQYF.

The chain combines TRBV11-2 with TRBJ1-1; D possibly corresponds to TRBD1 (6 bases). Between the trimmed V and J ends, which lost 0 bases and 6 bases, there was a span of 14 bases. In germline, CDR1 is SGHAT, CDR2 FQNNGV. The CDR3 has 15 residues. CDR3 sequence reads: CASSLESGALAEAFF. The CDR3 DNA reads TGTGCCAGCAGCTTAGAGTCAGGGGCTCTGGCTGAAGCTTTCTTT.

J is TRBJ2-1 and V is TRBV5-4; TRBD2 matches 9 bases. The CDR3 loop spans 16 amino acids. Per the germline V gene, CDR1 is SGHNT and CDR2 is YYREEE (reference sequence). After removal of 4 bases from V and 2 bases from J, the junction contained 7 bases not matched to a gene. The CDR3 DNA reads as TGTGCCAGCAGCCCAGGCGCGGGGGGGCCCTACAATGAGCAGTTCTTC. Its protein is CASSPGAGGPYNEQFF. Filled out from reference TRBV5-4 and TRBJ2-1, the complete variable domain reads ETGVTQSPTHLIKTRGQQVTLRCSSQSGHNTVSWYQQALGQGPQFIFQYYREEENGRGNFPPRFSGLQFPNYSSELNVNALELDDSALYLCASSPGAGGPYNEQFFGPGTRLTVL.

J is TRBJ1-2 and V is TRBV5-6; 9 bases fit TRBD1. Trimming cost V 4 bases and J 7 bases; bases outside gene matches: 5. CDR3 length: 13 residues. Germline V gene data show CDR1 as SGHDT and CDR2 as YYEEEE. CDR3 in amino acids: CASSETTGGGYTF. In DNA form, the CDR3 reads TGTGCCAGCAGCGAGACGACAGGGGGTGGCTACACCTTC.